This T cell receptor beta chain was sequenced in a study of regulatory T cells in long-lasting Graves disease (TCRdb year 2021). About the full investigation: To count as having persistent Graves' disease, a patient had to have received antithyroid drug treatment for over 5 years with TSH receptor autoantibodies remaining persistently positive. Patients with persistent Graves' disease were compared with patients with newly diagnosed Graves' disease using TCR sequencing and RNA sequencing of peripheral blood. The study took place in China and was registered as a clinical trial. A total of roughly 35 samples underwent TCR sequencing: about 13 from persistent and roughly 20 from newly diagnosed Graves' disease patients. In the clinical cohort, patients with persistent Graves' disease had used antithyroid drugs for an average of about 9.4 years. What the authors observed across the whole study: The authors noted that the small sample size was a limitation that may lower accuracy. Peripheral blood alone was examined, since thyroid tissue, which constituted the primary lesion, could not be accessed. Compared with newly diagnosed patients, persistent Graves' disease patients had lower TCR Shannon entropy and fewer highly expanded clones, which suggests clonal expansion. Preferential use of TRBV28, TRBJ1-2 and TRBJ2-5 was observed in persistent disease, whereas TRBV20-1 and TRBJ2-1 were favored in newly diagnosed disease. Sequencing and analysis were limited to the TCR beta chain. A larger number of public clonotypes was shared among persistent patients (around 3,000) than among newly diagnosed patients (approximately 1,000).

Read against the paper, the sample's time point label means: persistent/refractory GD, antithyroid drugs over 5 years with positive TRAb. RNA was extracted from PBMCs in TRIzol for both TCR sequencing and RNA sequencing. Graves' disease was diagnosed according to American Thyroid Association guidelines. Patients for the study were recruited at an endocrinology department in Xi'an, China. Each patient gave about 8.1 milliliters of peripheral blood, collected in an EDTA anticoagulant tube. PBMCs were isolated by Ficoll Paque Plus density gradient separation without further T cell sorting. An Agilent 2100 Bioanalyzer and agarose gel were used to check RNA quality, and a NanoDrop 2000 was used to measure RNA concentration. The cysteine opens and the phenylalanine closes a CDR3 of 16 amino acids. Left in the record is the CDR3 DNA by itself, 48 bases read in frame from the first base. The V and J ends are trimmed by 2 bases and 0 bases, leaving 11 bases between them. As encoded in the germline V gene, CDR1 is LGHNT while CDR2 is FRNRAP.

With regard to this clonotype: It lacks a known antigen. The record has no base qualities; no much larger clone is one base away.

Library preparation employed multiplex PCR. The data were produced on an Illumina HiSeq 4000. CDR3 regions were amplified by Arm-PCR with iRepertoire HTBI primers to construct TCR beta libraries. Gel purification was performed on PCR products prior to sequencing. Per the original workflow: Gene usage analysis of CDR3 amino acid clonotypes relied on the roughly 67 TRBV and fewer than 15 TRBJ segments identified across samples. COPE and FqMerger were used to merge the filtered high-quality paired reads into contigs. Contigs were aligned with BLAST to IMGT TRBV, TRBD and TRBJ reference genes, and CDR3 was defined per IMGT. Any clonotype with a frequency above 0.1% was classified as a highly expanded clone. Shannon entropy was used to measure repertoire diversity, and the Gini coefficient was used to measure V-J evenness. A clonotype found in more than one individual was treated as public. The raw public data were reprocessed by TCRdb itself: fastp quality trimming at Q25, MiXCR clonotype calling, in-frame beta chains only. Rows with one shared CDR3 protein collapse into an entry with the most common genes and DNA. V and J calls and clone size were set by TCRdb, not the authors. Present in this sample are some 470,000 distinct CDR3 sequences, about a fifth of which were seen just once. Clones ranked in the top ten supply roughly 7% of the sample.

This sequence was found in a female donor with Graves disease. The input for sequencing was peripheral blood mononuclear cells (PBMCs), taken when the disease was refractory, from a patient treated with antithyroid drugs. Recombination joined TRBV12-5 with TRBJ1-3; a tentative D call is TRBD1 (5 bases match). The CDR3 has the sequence CASGLYGDSSGNTIYF. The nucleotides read TGTGCTAGTGGTTTGTATGGTGACAGCTCTGGAAACACCATATATTTT.